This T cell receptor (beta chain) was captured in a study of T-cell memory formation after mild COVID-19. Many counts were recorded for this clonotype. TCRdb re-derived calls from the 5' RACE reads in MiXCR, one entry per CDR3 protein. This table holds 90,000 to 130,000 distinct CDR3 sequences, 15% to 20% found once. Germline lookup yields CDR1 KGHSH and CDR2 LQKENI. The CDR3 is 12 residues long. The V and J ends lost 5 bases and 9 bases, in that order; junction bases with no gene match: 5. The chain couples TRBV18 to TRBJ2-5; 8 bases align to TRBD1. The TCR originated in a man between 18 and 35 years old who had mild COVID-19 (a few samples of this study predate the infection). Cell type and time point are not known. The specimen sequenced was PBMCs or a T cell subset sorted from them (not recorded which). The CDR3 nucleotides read TGTGCCAGCTCAGAGGACAGGGTGGCCCAGTACTTC. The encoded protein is CASSEDRVAQYF.